Each of the 8 T cell receptor beta chains below was sequenced from the same sample in a study of cytomegalovirus exposure and HLA in healthy donors (dated by TCRdb to 2016 to 2017). Library preparation employed the immunoSEQ multiplex PCR assay. The source is immuneACCESS, and TCRdb retained only in-frame sequences with V and J called. Part of the clones is not carried over; for the studies checked, unresolved V genes explain less than half of this, and the remainder is unexplained. Within this sample are 150,000 to 200,000 clones, with approximately 96% of them counted one time only. 0.89% of the sample is in the top ten clones. The sequencing sample was made of PBMCs. These receptors came from a woman aged 18-35 years in good health and CMV-seronegative.

The chain has TRBV2 and TRBJ2-2; TRBD2 aligns across 7 bases. The length of the CDR3 is 14 residues. V dropped 7 bases and J dropped 7; count of bases not matched to a gene: 9. CDR1 SNHLY and CDR2 FYNNEI come from the germline V gene. The CDR3 region is CASIRERGVGELFF. CDR3 in DNA: TGTGCCAGCATTAGAGAGCGGGGTGTCGGGGAGCTGTTTTTT.

The rearrangement joins TRBV7-2 to TRBJ1-1, with 9 bases that match TRBD1. Per the germline V gene, CDR1 is SGHTA and CDR2 is FQGNSA. The CDR3 is 12 residues long. J gave up 11 bases and V 1 base, and 2 bases lay outside the gene matches. The CDR3 region is CASSLDRGQAFF. The CDR3 DNA reads TGTGCCAGCAGCTTAGACAGGGGGCAGGCTTTCTTT.

V usage is TRBV5-1 and J usage is TRBJ2-2; D is unclear. CDR1 and CDR2 from the germline V gene are SGHRS and YFSETQ. With 0 bases removed from V and 4 bases from J, the gap between germline ends came to 4 bases. The CDR3 is 13 amino acids. The CDR3 DNA reads as TGCGCCAGCAGCTTGGCAGTCACCGGGGAGCTGTTTTTT. It is translated as CASSLAVTGELFF.

The chain couples TRBV28 to TRBJ2-1, with no clear D. The CDR3 is 13 amino acids. Trimming removed 5 bases from V and 12 bases from J, with 17 bases in between. Germline V CDR1 and CDR2: MDHEN, SYDVKM. Written as DNA, the CDR3 is TGTGCCAGCAGTGCCCCCCTGGGCTCAGGGCAGTTCTTC. It encodes CASSAPLGSGQFF.

V and J are TRBV19 and TRBJ2-1; D is perhaps TRBD2 (5 bases). CDR1 LNHDA and CDR2 SQIVND come from the germline V gene (reference sequence). Deletions cut 0 bases from V and 1 base from J, with 7 bases between. The CDR3 extends over 15 amino acids. This CDR3 reads CASSIDLASYNEQFF. In DNA, the CDR3 is TGTGCCAGTAGTATAGATCTAGCTTCCTACAATGAGCAGTTCTTC.

This chain links TRBV2 with TRBJ2-2, with unresolved D. The CDR3 consists of 18 residues. Germline V gene data show CDR1 as SNHLY and CDR2 as FYNNEI. V was trimmed by 4 bases and J by 9 bases, leaving 27 bases between them. CDR3 in amino acids: CASSGMLVGRPVARELFF. In DNA, the CDR3 is TGTGCCAGCAGTGGAATGTTAGTTGGCCGGCCTGTAGCCCGGGAGCTGTTTTTT.

The chain combines TRBV13 with TRBJ2-3; 7 bases agree with TRBD1. CDR3 size: 15 residues. Germline CDR1 reads PRHDT; CDR2 reads FYEKMQ (reference sequence). V was clipped by 0 bases and J by 1 base; unmatched bases: 1. CDR3: CASSLGQGRTDTQYF. The CDR3 coding sequence is TGTGCCAGCAGCTTAGGACAGGGGCGCACAGATACGCAGTATTTT.

The chain employs TRBV5-6 and TRBJ1-2; the D is unclear. CDR3 length: 16 residues. Looked up from germline, CDR1 is SGHDT and CDR2 is YYEEEE. Trimming stripped 4 bases from V and 6 bases from J, with 22 bases between. CDR3 loop: CASSPRGWNVVNGYTF. CDR3 nucleotides: TGTGCCAGCAGCCCCCGAGGGTGGAATGTCGTGAATGGCTACACCTTC.